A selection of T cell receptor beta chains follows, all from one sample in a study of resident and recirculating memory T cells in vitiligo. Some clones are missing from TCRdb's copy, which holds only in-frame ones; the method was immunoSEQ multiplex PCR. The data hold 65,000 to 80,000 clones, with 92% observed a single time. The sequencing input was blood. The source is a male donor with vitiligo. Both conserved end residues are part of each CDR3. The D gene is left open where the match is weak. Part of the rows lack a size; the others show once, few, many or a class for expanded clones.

CASSSMRLTDTQYF | TGTGCCAGCAGCTCTATGCGGCTGACAGATACGCAGTATTTT | TRBJ2-3 | TRBV28 | 14 | - | -
CASSPRGTGELFF | TGTGCCAGCAGCCCTCGAGGGACCGGGGAGCTGTTTTTT | TRBJ2-2 | TRBV11-3 | 13 | - | -
CASRSSGGNEQFF | TGTGCCAGCAGGTCTTCGGGGGGCAATGAGCAGTTCTTC | TRBJ2-1 | TRBV6-6 | 13 | - | TRBD2
CASSLAGLVYTQYF | TGTGCCAGCAGCTTAGCAGGACTAGTTTATACGCAGTATTTT | TRBJ2-3 | TRBV7-9 | 14 | - | TRBD2
CATSRLGARQYF | TGTGCCACCAGCAGATTGGGGGCCCGGCAGTACTTC | TRBJ2-7 | TRBV15 | 12 | - | -
CASSFGRGLSNQPQHF | TGTGCCAGCAGTTTTGGTAGGGGGCTTAGCAATCAGCCCCAGCATTTT | TRBJ1-5 | TRBV28 | 16 | - | TRBD1
CASSPGQIGLYNEQFF | TGTGCCAGCTCACCCGGACAGATTGGGCTCTACAATGAGCAGTTCTTC | TRBJ2-1 | TRBV18 | 16 | - | -
CASSLASADTQYF | TGTGCCAGCAGCTTAGCGTCCGCAGATACGCAGTATTTT | TRBJ2-3 | TRBV7-9 | 13 | - | -
CASSVGSSYNEQFF | TGTGCCAGCAGCGTCGGTAGCTCCTACAATGAGCAGTTCTTC | TRBJ2-1 | TRBV9 | 14 | - | -
CASSLSDVVNEQFF | TGTGCCAGTAGTCTTAGCGATGTGGTGAATGAGCAGTTCTTC | TRBJ2-1 | TRBV19 | 14 | - | -
CAIAPGGRAADTQYF | TGTGCCATCGCACCCGGAGGGCGGGCGGCTGATACGCAGTATTTT | TRBJ2-3 | TRBV28 | 15 | - | -
CASLSGYTNDGYTF | TGTGCCAGTTTGTCGGGGTACACCAATGATGGCTACACCTTC | TRBJ1-2 | TRBV19 | 14 | - | -
CASSTGQGGELFF | TGCGCCAGCAGCACGGGCCAGGGCGGGGAGCTGTTTTTT | TRBJ2-2 | TRBV5-1 | 13 | - | -
CATSRALRTGSGNTIYF | TGTGCCACCAGCAGGGCCCTTAGGACAGGGTCTGGAAACACCATATATTTT | TRBJ1-3 | TRBV15 | 17 | few | TRBD1
CASSVGAGAYNEQFF | TGTGCCAGCAGCGTAGGGGCGGGAGCCTACAATGAGCAGTTCTTC | TRBJ2-1 | TRBV9 | 15 | - | TRBD2
CASSLVGAGDTQYF | TGCGCCAGCAGCTTGGTAGGGGCAGGAGATACGCAGTATTTT | TRBJ2-3 | TRBV5-1 | 14 | - | -
CASSPSTGREGEQFF | TGTGCCAGCTCACCAAGTACTGGGCGGGAAGGTGAGCAGTTCTTC | TRBJ2-1 | TRBV18 | 15 | - | -
CASSPGGEDTEAFF | TGTGCCAGCAGTCCAGGAGGGGAGGACACTGAAGCTTTCTTT | TRBJ1-1 | TRBV28 | 14 | - | -
CASSGGQSSYEQYF | TGCGCCAGCAGCGGTGGACAGTCCTCCTACGAGCAGTACTTC | TRBJ2-7 | TRBV5-1 | 14 | once | -
CASSRDRGSYEQYF | TGCGCCAGCAGCCGGGACAGGGGCTCCTACGAGCAGTACTTC | TRBJ2-7 | TRBV4-3 | 14 | - | TRBD1
CASSLGTATDTQYF | TGTGCCAGCAGCTTAGGGACAGCCACAGATACGCAGTATTTT | TRBJ2-3 | TRBV7-3 | 14 | - | TRBD1
CASSRLGLLAGVSPNEQFF | TGTGCCAGCAGCCGGTTGGGTTTGCTAGCGGGAGTATCCCCCAATGAGCAGTTCTTC | TRBJ2-1 | TRBV7-9 | 19 | - | TRBD2
CASSISGTTGSEKLFF | TGTGCCAGTAGTATTTCCGGGACAACGGGGAGTGAAAAACTGTTTTTT | TRBJ1-4 | TRBV19 | 16 | - | -
CASSLVLSYNEQFF | TGTGCCAGCAGCTTAGTTTTGAGTTACAATGAGCAGTTCTTC | TRBJ2-1 | TRBV7-9 | 14 | - | -
CASSSQGNEQFF | TGTGCCAGCAGTTCACAGGGGAATGAGCAGTTCTTC | TRBJ2-1 | TRBV2 | 12 | - | TRBD1
CASSYPGTYEQYF | TGTGCCAGCAGTTACCCGGGGACCTACGAGCAGTACTTC | TRBJ2-7 | TRBV6-5 | 13 | - | -
CASSPRDLGGEQYF | TGTGCCAGTAGTCCCCGGGATTTAGGGGGCGAGCAGTACTTC | TRBJ2-7 | TRBV19 | 14 | - | -
CASSTQGALGLDTEAFF | TGTGCCAGCAGCACCCAGGGGGCGCTCGGTCTGGACACTGAAGCTTTCTTT | TRBJ1-1 | TRBV9 | 17 | - | TRBD1
CASSLRQGARGYEQYF | TGTGCCAGCAGTCTACGACAGGGGGCGCGAGGGTACGAGCAGTACTTC | TRBJ2-7 | TRBV28 | 16 | - | TRBD1
CSATDTPRAFF | TGCAGTGCGACGGACACCCCTAGGGCTTTCTTT | TRBJ1-1 | TRBV20-1 | 11 | - | -
CASSSPDTSTDTQYF | TGTGCCAGCAGCTCCCCGGACACAAGCACAGATACGCAGTATTTT | TRBJ2-3 | TRBV5-8 | 15 | once | -
CASREGIDTQYF | TGTGCCAGCAGGGAGGGAATCGATACGCAGTATTTT | TRBJ2-3 | TRBV2 | 12 | - | -
CASSLGTSGSETQYF | TGCGCCAGCAGCTTGGGGACTAGCGGGAGCGAGACCCAGTACTTC | TRBJ2-5 | TRBV5-1 | 15 | - | TRBD2
CASSLGGRASYNEQFF | TGTGCCAGCAGCTTAGGAGGGAGAGCCTCCTACAATGAGCAGTTCTTC | TRBJ2-1 | TRBV7-8 | 16 | - | -
CASGGTSGRADTQYF | TGTGCCAGCGGCGGGACTAGCGGGAGAGCAGATACGCAGTATTTT | TRBJ2-3 | TRBV2 | 15 | - | TRBD2
CASSHDNWASEQYF | TGCGCCAGCAGCCACGACAACTGGGCATCCGAGCAGTACTTC | TRBJ2-7 | TRBV4-1 | 14 | - | -
CASSLAGRLAGGPGEQYF | TGTGCCAGCAGCTTAGCCGGGCGACTAGCGGGAGGGCCTGGTGAGCAGTACTTC | TRBJ2-7 | TRBV11-3 | 18 | once | TRBD2
CASSPLEGGGTEAFF | TGCGCCAGCAGCCCATTGGAGGGAGGAGGCACTGAAGCTTTCTTT | TRBJ1-1 | TRBV5-1 | 15 | - | -
CASSEGGMGNQPQHF | TGTGCCAGCTCGGAGGGAGGTATGGGCAATCAGCCCCAGCATTTT | TRBJ1-5 | TRBV18 | 15 | - | -
CASSYSPAAPWELFF | TGTGCCAGCAGTTACTCCCCAGCGGCCCCTTGGGAGCTGTTTTTT | TRBJ2-2 | TRBV6-5 | 15 | - | -
CASSAVRGRFSGANVLTF | TGTGCCAGCAGCGCTGTCAGGGGCCGTTTCTCTGGGGCCAACGTCCTGACTTTC | TRBJ2-6 | TRBV11-2 | 18 | - | -
CASSKNRDSNQPQHF | TGTGCCAGCAGCAAAAACAGGGATAGCAATCAGCCCCAGCATTTT | TRBJ1-5 | TRBV11-2 | 15 | - | -